A single sample gave rise to the 19 T cell receptor beta chains below, sequenced in a study of blood T cell repertoires in COVID-19. The data were produced by immunoSEQ multiplex PCR, yet TCRdb's version contains in-frame clones alone and is incomplete. The profile shows roughly 240,000 clones, 70% to 90% of them singletons. Sequences were obtained from PBMCs or T cells enriched from blood (not recorded which). The receptors were gathered from a woman aged 45 to 65 with acute COVID-19.

The chain combines TRBV29-1 with TRBJ1-2, with 8 bases lining up with TRBD1. Germline CDR1 SQVTM, CDR2 ANQGSEA. The CDR3 is 15 residues long. V was clipped by 4 bases and J by 5 bases; unmatched bases: 12. The CDR3 spells CSVGGSGQGGYGYTF. Written as DNA, the CDR3 is TGCAGCGTTGGGGGCTCCGGACAGGGTGGGTATGGCTACACCTTC. Filled out from reference TRBV29-1 and TRBJ1-2, the complete variable domain reads SAVISQKPSRDICQRGTSLTIQCQVDSQVTMMFWYRQQPGQSLTLIATANQGSEATYESGFVIDKFPISRPNLTFSTLTVSNMSPEDSSIYLCSVGGSGQGGYGYTFGSGTRLTVV.

Worth noting for this clone: The conserved final phenylalanine or tryptophan is absent from the CDR3, which likely points to a read error. The DNA is omitted, as the CDR3 cannot be located on it reliably, and the CDR3 follows TCRdb's listing. The rearrangement joins TRBV10-1 to TRBJ1-5; the DNA was not used to check the table's D call, TRBD1. The CDR3 comprises 10 residues, both ends counted. Germline-derived CDR1 and CDR2 are WNHNN and SYGVQD (reference sequence). This CDR3 is CASSESEQVL.

V gene TRBV6-5 combines with J gene TRBJ1-1, with D possibly being TRBD1 (6 bases). V was pared by 0 bases and J by 4 bases, with 15 bases between. CDR1 and CDR2 (germline): MNHEY, SVGAGI. The CDR3 covers 16 residues. The CDR3 reads CASSYSPVGGITEAFF. The CDR3 DNA sequence: TGTGCCAGCAGTTACTCGCCTGTAGGGGGTATCACTGAAGCTTTCTTT.

The V call is TRBV7-9, the J call TRBJ1-1, with TRBD1 identical over 8 bases. Trimming removed 4 bases from V and 8 bases from J; junction bases left unmatched: 9. The germline gives CDR1 SEHNR, CDR2 FQNEAQ (reference sequence). CDR3 length equals 14 residues. The CDR3 region has the DNA TGTGCCAGCAGCTACTATAGGACAGGGTTCGAAGCTTTCTTT. It is translated as CASSYYRTGFEAFF.

This clone appeared once. The J gene is TRBJ1-1, the V gene TRBV29-1; a weak D match, TRBD1 (5 bases). Between the trimmed V and J ends, which lost 2 bases and 4 bases, there was a span of 8 bases. The CDR3 has 12 amino acids. The germline CDR1 and CDR2 sequences are SQVTM and ANQGSEA. The CDR3 coding sequence is TGCAGCGTTGAATCGCAGGGCACTGAAGCTTTCTTT. The encoded protein is CSVESQGTEAFF.

The J gene is TRBJ1-2, the V gene TRBV21-1; the table's D call, TRBD1, was not checked against the DNA. TRBV21-1 is flagged as a pseudogene. The CDR3 is 17 amino acids. This chain's CDR3 is CASTSRDRESRNYGYTF. The CDR3 bases are TGTGCCAGCACGTCCCGGGACAGGGAGTCTCGTAACTATGGCTACACCTTC.

The chain has TRBV5-6 and TRBJ2-7, with 10 bases identical to TRBD1. J was trimmed by 3 bases and V by 4 bases; bases with no gene match: 16. This CDR3 is 18 amino acids long. Germline values: CDR1 SGHDT, CDR2 YYEEEE. The CDR3 sequence is CASSPGGFGTGAIYEQYF. The CDR3 DNA follows: TGTGCCAGCAGCCCGGGGGGTTTTGGGACAGGGGCCATCTACGAGCAGTACTTC.

V gene TRBV9 combines with J gene TRBJ2-3; 9 bases agree with TRBD2. Unmatched junction bases numbered 1, after V lost 0 bases and J lost 5 bases. Germline lookup yields CDR1 SGDLS and CDR2 YYNGEE. The CDR3 totals 14 residues. In DNA, the CDR3 is TGTGCCAGCAGCGTAGAGACTAGCGGAGATACGCAGTATTTT. It codes for CASSVETSGDTQYF.

This chain links TRBV29-1 with TRBJ1-2; TRBD1 aligns across 7 bases. V trimming: 7 bases; J trimming: 4 bases; junction bases outside the gene matches: 6. The CDR3 sequence is 12 residues long. CDR1 and CDR2 (germline): SQVTM, ANQGSEA. The CDR3 DNA reads TGCAGCGGCCGACAGGGTCCCTATGGCTACACCTTC. As protein: CSGRQGPYGYTF.

V is TRBV21-1 and J is TRBJ1-5; the table names TRBD1, a call not compared with the DNA. TRBV21-1 is reported as a pseudogene. The CDR3 is 15 residues long. The CDR3 DNA reads TGTGCCAGCAGCAGATTAGACAGGGTGAATCAGCCCCAGCATTTT. Translated: CASSRLDRVNQPQHF.

This chain connects TRBV3-1 (or the pseudogene TRBV3-2) to TRBJ2-3; TRBD2 matches at 12 bases. Germline values: CDR1 LGHDT, CDR2 YNNKEL (reference sequence). The CDR3 is 15 amino acids. The trim removed 7 bases at V and 3 bases at J, leaving 5 bases unmatched. The CDR3 region has the DNA TGTGCCAGCATGCTAGCGGGGGGGATGACAGATACGCAGTATTTT. Amino acids: CASMLAGGMTDTQYF.

CDR3 amino acids: CASSSYRGLNEQYF. The CDR3 DNA follows: TGCGCCAGCAGCTCTTACAGGGGGCTCAACGAGCAGTACTTC. V usage is TRBV5-1 and J usage is TRBJ2-7; 9 bases line up with TRBD1. Germline assignment: CDR1 SGHRS and CDR2 YFSETQ. V lost 3 bases and J lost 5; bases outside the gene matches: 6. The CDR3 is 14 residues long.

The chain carries TRBV2 and TRBJ1-5; weak D call: TRBD1 (5 bases). V lost 7 bases and J 6 bases, leaving 22 bases between the germline ends. This CDR3 region has 16 residues. From germline, CDR1 is SNHLY and CDR2 FYNNEI. CDR3 amino acids: CASNEGYGGGAQPQHF. The DNA of the CDR3 is TGTGCCAGCAACGAAGGTTACGGGGGTGGGGCTCAGCCCCAGCATTTT.

This clone is a singleton in its sample. CDR3 in DNA: TGTGCCACCAGCAGGACAGGGGTTTGGACAGATACGCAGTATTTT. This sequence encodes CATSRTGVWTDTQYF. The gene calls are TRBV15 and TRBJ2-3; 8 bases are shared with TRBD1. V lost 3 bases to trimming and J lost 3 bases; unmatched junction nucleotides: 5. CDR3 length: 15 residues. Germline CDR1 LNHNV, CDR2 YYDKDF (reference sequence).

The gene calls are TRBV13 and TRBJ2-7, with TRBD1 as a possible D gene (5 bases). V lost 4 bases to trimming and J lost 3 bases, with 13 bases between them. Germline values: CDR1 PRHDT, CDR2 FYEKMQ (reference sequence). The CDR3 runs to 14 residues. The CDR3 sequence is CASSSHQGFYEQYF. The CDR3 nucleotides are TGTGCCAGCAGCTCACATCAGGGTTTCTACGAGCAGTACTTC.

The chain combines TRBV11-2 with TRBJ1-2; the D is unclear. Germline V lookup: CDR1 SGHAT, CDR2 FQNNGV. This CDR3 has 15 amino acids. V lost 2 bases, J lost 4 bases, and 14 bases lay in between. The CDR3 sequence: CASSLRADGGYGYTF. CDR3 nucleotide sequence: TGTGCCAGCAGCTTACGAGCGGACGGAGGCTATGGCTACACCTTC.

V and J are TRBV5-4 and TRBJ2-3; 10 nucleotides match TRBD2. The germline V gene encodes CDR1 SGHNT and CDR2 YYREEE (reference sequence). The V segment lost 2 bases and the J segment 5 bases; nucleotides outside the gene matches: 11. This CDR3 spans 17 amino acids. The CDR3 loop reads CASSLGTSGENRDTQYF. The CDR3 DNA is TGTGCCAGCAGCTTAGGAACTAGCGGGGAAAATCGAGATACGCAGTATTTT.

J is TRBJ1-2 and V is TRBV25-1; D not certain. Per germline, CDR1 MGHDK and CDR2 SYGVNS. Trimming left V 3 bases short and J 2 bases short, with 13 bases between. There are 15 residues in the CDR3. The CDR3 DNA reads as TGTGCCAGCAGTGACCTCGTCTCAGGAAACTATGGCTACACCTTC. Its translation: CASSDLVSGNYGYTF.

The V and J genes are TRBV19 and TRBJ1-2, with a tentative D call TRBD1 (6 bases). Germline V gene lookup returns CDR1 LNHDA and CDR2 SQIVND (reference sequence). The CDR3 runs to 16 residues. V lost 5 bases to trimming and J lost 0 bases, with 16 bases between them. CDR3 coding DNA: TGTGCCAGTAGTCCTAGGACAGACAGAGCTAACTATGGCTACACCTTC. Translating gives CASSPRTDRANYGYTF.